These 9 T cell receptor beta chains were all obtained from the same sample, sequenced in a study of human T cells and chemical hapten exposure. Time point of the sample: pre-sensitization, week 0. As for treatment: therapeutic diphenylcyclopropenone sensitization with weekly scalp DPC. Total RNA was extracted from unfractionated whole blood. TCRdb recomputed calls from the RACE reads with MiXCR, one row per CDR3 protein. The sample lists tens of thousands of distinct CDR3 sequences; 9.5% to 10% were seen once. The source was whole blood, collected in connection with sensitization to the hapten diphenylcyclopropenone (DPC). Every receptor here comes from a woman in her thirties with alopecia areata. Some clones in this sample may be carry-over from other donors' samples.

This clonotype was observed a few times. The chain links TRBV7-2 to TRBJ1-1; D ambiguous. V was trimmed by 3 bases and J by 0 bases, leaving 20 bases between them. The CDR3 is 18 amino acids. Germline V gene sequence: CDR1 SGHTA, CDR2 FQGNSA. The CDR3 nucleotides read TGTGCCAGCAGCTTTCGGTTACGGACTATGCTAATGAACACTGAAGCTTTCTTT. It specifies CASSFRLRTMLMNTEAFF.

This chain connects TRBV7-2 to TRBJ2-7, with D perhaps being TRBD1 or TRBD2 (5 bases each). This CDR3 has 13 residues. V was trimmed by 0 bases and J by 6 bases, leaving 9 bases between them. Germline V gene sequence: CDR1 SGHTA, CDR2 FQGNSA. CDR3 sequence (DNA): TGTGCCAGCAGCTTAGCGAGGGGACCCGAGCAGTACTTC. Its translation is CASSLARGPEQYF.

By proportion, this clonotype is medium-sized. V gene TRBV20-1 combines with J gene TRBJ2-1; 10 positions agree with TRBD1. CDR1 is DFQATT, CDR2 SNEGSKA, per germline (reference sequence). Trimming cost V 1 base and J 12 bases; bases outside gene matches: 6. The CDR3 spans 13 residues. The DNA for the CDR3 is TGCAGTGCTAGAGGTGGGACAGGGGCAGGGCAGTTCTTC. It translates to CSARGGTGAGQFF.

This clonotype was found a few times. The CDR3 spells CASSKFSTGTDSPLHF. The CDR3 coding sequence is TGTGCCAGCAGTAAATTCTCGACAGGCACCGATTCACCCCTCCACTTT. The gene calls are TRBV6-5 and TRBJ1-6; perhaps TRBD1 as D (6 bases). The germline V gene has CDR1 MNHEY and CDR2 SVGAGI. V was cut by 5 bases and J by 8 bases, with 19 bases left in between. This CDR3 is built from 16 residues.

This clonotype was recorded at least ten times. The rearrangement uses TRBV5-1 and TRBJ2-2; 8 bases line up with TRBD1. Losses at the gene ends were 3 bases for V and 5 bases for J; bases not matched to a gene: 9. This CDR3 is 16 amino acids long. CDR1 and CDR2 from the germline V gene are SGHRS and YFSETQ. The CDR3 DNA is TGCGCCAGCAGCTCGCGGACAGGGACAAGTACCGGGGAGCTGTTTTTT. As protein: CASSSRTGTSTGELFF.

The chain combines TRBV6-5 with TRBJ1-6; maybe TRBD1 (5 bases). V shed 6 bases and J shed 10 bases, with 16 bases lying between them. CDR3 length: 14 residues. Germline V gives CDR1 MNHEY, CDR2 SVGAGI. DNA for the CDR3: TGTGCCAGCAGCCAGACAGCCGGAGGGTCACCCCTCCACTTT. Protein: CASSQTAGGSPLHF.

V and J are TRBV27 and TRBJ2-5, with 8 positions matching TRBD2. The CDR3 spans 15 residues. Germline CDR1 is MNHEY and CDR2 is SMNVEV (reference sequence). V was clipped by 3 bases and J by 5 bases; unmatched bases: 8. The CDR3 coding sequence is TGTGCCAGCAGTTTCTACGGGGGGGCCGGTGAGACCCAGTACTTC. Encoded protein: CASSFYGGAGETQYF.

This clonotype was recorded at least ten times. V is TRBV30 and J is TRBJ1-1; D gene ambiguous. This CDR3 comprises 12 residues. V gave up 4 bases and J gave up 2 bases, with 8 bases separating them. Germline CDR1 GTSNPN, CDR2 SVGIG (reference sequence). This chain's CDR3 is CAWTAFNTEAFF. The CDR3 region has the DNA TGTGCCTGGACGGCTTTTAACACTGAAGCTTTCTTT.

This clonotype was seen more than once but under ten times. V and J are TRBV6-2 or TRBV6-3 and TRBJ1-5; 7 bases are shared with TRBD1. V lost 6 bases, J lost 4 bases, and 9 bases stayed unmatched. Per germline, CDR1 MNHEY and CDR2 SVGEGT. The CDR3 runs 15 residues. The CDR3 loop is CASSLGQRRNQPQHF. For the CDR3, the DNA is TGTGCCAGCAGCCTGGGACAGCGAAGGAATCAGCCCCAGCATTTT.